This entry lists 21 T cell receptor beta chains sequenced from one sample in a study of regulatory T cells in long-lasting Graves disease. iRepertoire HTBI primers and Arm-PCR of CDR3 regions built TCR beta libraries. Each CDR3 protein gets one entry after TCRdb re-called the multiplex PCR reads with MiXCR. The repertoire holds hundreds of thousands of distinct CDR3 sequences, with roughly 17% as singletons. Time point of the sample: newly diagnosed GD, antithyroid drugs for less than 3 months. After RNA was extracted from PBMCs, the TCR library was made from it. These data also featured in a second study, about T cells in Graves' hyperthyroidism and ophthalmopathy.

The sequencing used peripheral blood mononuclear cells (PBMCs), collected at new diagnosis, from a patient treated with antithyroid drugs. The receptors were sampled from a man aged 40-50 years with Graves disease.

This clonotype was counted ten times or more. The J gene is TRBJ1-2, the V gene TRBV5-1; 7 bases are a match to TRBD1. Germline CDR1 and CDR2: SGHRS and YFSETQ. V was clipped by 0 bases and J by 8 bases; unmatched bases: 10. The CDR3 length is 15 residues. The CDR3 DNA reads TGCGCCAGCAGCTTGGAAGCCGCACAGGGGAGAGGCTACACCTTC. Encoded protein: CASSLEAAQGRGYTF.

This clonotype was seen a few times. The rearrangement uses TRBV5-1 and TRBJ2-1; D ambiguous. This CDR3 region has 13 residues. Trimming removed 1 base from V and 9 bases from J, with 11 bases in between. In germline, CDR1 is SGHRS, CDR2 YFSETQ. CDR3 protein: CASSLLPAAEQFF. CDR3 coding DNA: TGCGCCAGCAGCTTGTTACCAGCCGCTGAGCAGTTCTTC.

This clonotype has a handful of counts. This chain connects TRBV27 to TRBJ1-2; 12 bases agree with TRBD1. J was trimmed by 8 bases and V by 4 bases; bases with no gene match: 14. The CDR3 loop spans 17 amino acids. In germline, CDR1 is MNHEY, CDR2 SMNVEV (reference sequence). CDR3 in DNA: TGTGCCAGCAGTTCCCGGGACAGGGGGCGCGGTATTGAAGGCTACACCTTC. It translates to CASSSRDRGRGIEGYTF.

V and J are TRBV7-8 and TRBJ1-5; D uncertain. The CDR3 has 12 amino acids. Germline CDR1 is SGHVS and CDR2 is FQNEAQ. V lost 5 bases and J 9 bases, leaving 11 bases between the germline ends. The CDR3 reads CASSIVEGPQHF. DNA for the CDR3: TGTGCCAGCAGCATCGTCGAGGGGCCCCAGCATTTT.

This clonotype has only a few counts. The J gene is TRBJ2-1, the V gene TRBV18; tentatively, D is TRBD2 (5 bases). Germline CDR1 is KGHSH and CDR2 is LQKENI. The CDR3 is 15 residues long. The V gene lost 6 bases and the J gene lost 0 bases, with 12 bases spanning the gap. For the CDR3, the DNA is TGTGCCAGCTCGGGAACTAGGAGCTCCTACAATGAGCAGTTCTTC. Its protein product is CASSGTRSSYNEQFF. The full variable domain, with the rest looked up from reference TRBV18 and TRBJ2-1, is NAGVMQNPRHLVRRRGQEARLRCSPMKGHSHVYWYRQLPEEGLKFMVYLQKENIIDESGMPKERFSAEFPKEGPSILRIQQVVRGDSAAYFCASSGTRSSYNEQFFGPGTRLTVL.

This clonotype was counted ten times or more. V and J are TRBV11-3 and TRBJ1-2, with D possibly TRBD1 on 5 matching bases. The CDR3 sequence is 15 residues long. Germline CDR1 is SGHNT and CDR2 is YENEEA. Trimming cost V 1 base and J 8 bases, with 17 bases left between them. The CDR3 loop reads CASSLAGMRVEGYTF. Here the CDR3 DNA reads TGTGCCAGCAGCTTAGCAGGGATGAGGGTTGAAGGCTACACCTTC.

This sequence joins TRBV2 and TRBJ2-7, with D possibly matching TRBD1 (5 bases). The V end was cut by 4 bases, the J end by 6 bases, with 13 bases between. The length of the CDR3 is 13 residues. Germline V gives CDR1 SNHLY, CDR2 FYNNEI. CDR3 in DNA: TGTGCCAGCAGTGTGGGGCAGTCTATCGAGCAGTACTTC. Translating gives CASSVGQSIEQYF. Filled out from reference TRBV2 and TRBJ2-7, the complete variable domain reads EPEVTQTPSHQVTQMGQEVILRCVPISNHLYFYWYRQILGQKVEFLVSFYNNEISEKSEIFDDQFSVERPDGSNFTLKIRSTKLEDSAMYFCASSVGQSIEQYFGPGTRLTVT.

A remark on this clonotype: A much larger clone sits a single nucleotide away, making a read error possible. V gene TRBV12-3 or TRBV12-4 combines with J gene TRBJ2-3, with D unclear. The CDR3 runs 19 residues. The V gene lost 5 bases and the J gene lost 0 bases, with 24 bases spanning the gap. Written as DNA, the CDR3 is TGTGCCAGCAGTGACACTTCCCGCCTGGACCAATCTAGCACAGATACGCAGTATTTT. Its translation: CASSDTSRLDQSSTDTQYF.

Notes on this clonotype: This may stem from a read error, because a much larger clone lies one nucleotide away. This CDR3 is missing its conserved last phenylalanine or tryptophan, likely due to a read error. The V and J genes are TRBV12-3 or TRBV12-4 and TRBJ2-7; 7 nucleotides match TRBD2. J was trimmed by 6 bases and V by 7 bases; bases with no gene match: 6. The CDR3 spans 12 residues. DNA of the CDR3: TGTGCCAGCACTAAGGGGACTACCGAGCAGTACTCC. Translated: CASTKGTTEQYS.

This clonotype appeared many times. The rearrangement uses TRBV2 and TRBJ2-1; the match to TRBD2 covers 10 bases. CDR1 and CDR2 (germline): SNHLY, FYNNEI. CDR3 length: 15 amino acids. With 7 bases clipped from V and 1 base from J, the junction kept 4 bases outside the gene matches. In DNA form, the CDR3 reads TGTGCCAGCATCCAACTAGCGGGGTCCTACAATGAGCAGTTCTTC. Residues: CASIQLAGSYNEQFF.

This clonotype turned up a few times. The V call is TRBV25-1, the J call TRBJ2-3, with 11 bases lining up with TRBD2. CDR1 and CDR2 from the germline V gene are MGHDK and SYGVNS. V was pared by 8 bases and J by 8 bases, with 9 bases of the junction left unmatched. This CDR3 region has 14 residues. The CDR3 loop reads CASELAGVQGTQYF. CDR3 in DNA: TGTGCCAGCGAACTAGCGGGGGTCCAAGGTACGCAGTATTTT.

There are many counts of this clonotype. V and J are TRBV20-1 and TRBJ1-1; D remains ambiguous. Germline-derived CDR1 and CDR2 are DFQATT and SNEGSKA (reference sequence). V lost 6 bases, J lost 6 bases, and 23 bases lay in between. The CDR3 is made up of 15 amino acids. CDR3 residues: CSAPRPGHQNPEAFF. The CDR3 DNA reads as TGCAGTGCCCCCCGCCCCGGTCACCAAAACCCTGAAGCTTTCTTT.

This clonotype was recorded at least ten times. The J gene is TRBJ2-7, the V gene TRBV3-1; 7 positions match TRBD2. CDR3 length: 17 residues. Trimming at V came to 1 base and at J to 3 bases, leaving 12 bases not matched to a gene. Germline lookup yields CDR1 LGHDT and CDR2 YNNKEL (reference sequence). The chain's CDR3 is CASSQGGLLGIHYEQYF. The CDR3 DNA is TGTGCCAGCAGCCAAGGGGGACTACTTGGCATCCACTACGAGCAGTACTTC.

This clonotype was counted between two and nine times. This chain links TRBV5-6 with TRBJ2-1; 7 nucleotides agree with TRBD2. The V gene end was trimmed by 0 bases and the J gene end by 13 bases; junction bases not matched to a gene: 1. Looked up from germline, CDR1 is SGHDT and CDR2 is YYEEEE. CDR3 length: 11 residues. The CDR3, as DNA: TGTGCCAGCAGCTTGGGACTAGCCCAGTTCTTC. It translates to CASSLGLAQFF.

This clonotype was observed at least ten times. The chain employs TRBV24-1 and TRBJ2-3, with 8 bases lining up with TRBD1. The ends lost 5 bases at V and 5 bases at J; junction bases unmatched: 11. Germline CDR1 KGHDR, CDR2 SFDVKD. This CDR3 is built from 16 residues. This CDR3 is CATSGIQGASGDTQYF. In DNA form, the CDR3 reads TGTGCCACCAGTGGGATCCAGGGGGCTTCTGGAGATACGCAGTATTTT.

This clonotype came up a few times. The chain has TRBV5-4 and TRBJ2-2; unclear D gene. The CDR3 consists of 14 residues. V lost 0 bases and J 4 bases, leaving 7 bases between the germline ends. Germline loops: CDR1 SGHNT, CDR2 YYREEE (reference sequence). DNA for the CDR3: TGTGCCAGCAGCTTGGGGGTTAGCACCGGGGAGCTGTTTTTT. The encoded protein is CASSLGVSTGELFF. Filled out from reference TRBV5-4 and TRBJ2-2, the complete variable domain reads ETGVTQSPTHLIKTRGQQVTLRCSSQSGHNTVSWYQQALGQGPQFIFQYYREEENGRGNFPPRFSGLQFPNYSSELNVNALELDDSALYLCASSLGVSTGELFFGEGSRLTVL.

The rearrangement links TRBV20-1 to TRBJ1-5; D gene unclear. V was shortened by 4 bases and J by 5 bases, with 12 bases between the two germline ends. CDR3 length equals 13 residues. CDR1 is DFQATT, CDR2 SNEGSKA, per germline (reference sequence). The CDR3 is CSAKEATHQPQHF. In DNA, the CDR3 is TGCAGTGCTAAAGAGGCAACCCATCAGCCCCAGCATTTT.

This clonotype was found many times. The rearrangement joins TRBV5-1 to TRBJ2-1, with D unresolved. The CDR3 contains 15 residues. Per germline, CDR1 SGHRS and CDR2 YFSETQ. Trimming left V 0 bases short and J 2 bases short, with 9 bases between. Here the CDR3 reads CASSLEVPPYNEQFF. Written as DNA, the CDR3 is TGCGCCAGCAGCTTGGAAGTACCCCCCTACAATGAGCAGTTCTTC.

In this sample, this clonotype turned up many times. This chain joins TRBV6-9 and TRBJ2-7, with 7 bases identical to TRBD2. CDR1 is MNHGY and CDR2 is SVAAGI in the germline V gene. The CDR3 covers 14 residues. J lost 0 bases, V lost 3 bases, and 2 bases had no gene match. This CDR3 reads CASSYERDSYEQYF. CDR3 coding DNA: TGTGCCAGCAGTTACGAGCGGGACTCCTACGAGCAGTACTTC.

About this clonotype itself: This sequence may be a read error, since a much larger clone differs from it by one base. The rearrangement links TRBV18 to TRBJ2-3, with 10 bases aligning to TRBD2. Germline CDR1 reads KGHSH; CDR2 reads LQKENI. The CDR3 runs 14 residues. The CDR3 bases are TGTACCAGCTTGAGCGGGGGGGCATCGGATACGCAGTATTTT. Its protein product is CTSLSGGASDTQYF.

The V gene is TRBV7-2, the J gene TRBJ2-3; 10 bases match TRBD1. Per germline, CDR1 SGHTA and CDR2 FQGNSA. This CDR3 spans 15 amino acids. J was trimmed by 6 bases and V by 0 bases; bases with no gene match: 3. CDR3 sequence: CASSLAGTGEDTQYF. The CDR3 DNA sequence: TGTGCCAGCAGCTTAGCCGGGACAGGGGAGGATACGCAGTATTTT. Full variable domain (remainder filled in from reference TRBV7-2 and TRBJ2-3): GAGVSQSPSNKVTEKGKDVELRCDPISGHTALYWYRQSLGQGLEFLIYFQGNSAPDKSGLPSDRFSAERTGGSVSTLTIQRTQQEDSAVYLCASSLAGTGEDTQYFGPGTRLTVL.